Sequencing of this TCR beta chain was carried out in a study of cytomegalovirus exposure and HLA in healthy donors. Details on this clone: Antigen specificity is unknown.

The CDR3 runs 13 residues. J gave up 5 bases and V 4 bases, and 4 bases lay outside the gene matches. The germline V gene encodes CDR1 SNHLY and CDR2 FYNNEI. Notes on the study in general: Across donors, sequencing depth was assumed by presence/absence analyses to be roughly uniform.

The PCR contained 60 Vbeta and 13 Jbeta primers. Only in-frame clones appear in the TCRdb table, and some are missing; sequencing was by immunoSEQ multiplex PCR. The table includes approximately 100,000 clones, about 80% detected once. The sequenced sample was PBMCs. The receptor was derived from a human donor in good health. V gene TRBV2 combines with J gene TRBJ2-5, with TRBD2 identical over 7 bases. In DNA form, the CDR3 reads TGTGCCAGCAGTGGGGGAGCGGGGGAGACCCAGTACTTC. Translation gives CASSGGAGETQYF.